This TCR beta chain appears in the sequencing data of a study of shared clonotypes between healthy human individuals (dated by TCRdb to about 2020). For context, the study as a whole: A few men and two women, aged 18 to 49 years, made up the cohort. To increase sequencing depth and limit assay-specific biases, different laboratories used diverse techniques to prepare libraries and sequence TCR repertoires. Per donor, leukapheresis produced somewhere between about 0.94 and 9.5 billion PBMCs. To estimate repertoire size and how much clonotype sharing occurs between individuals, the study deeply sequenced the blood TCR repertoires of roughly 5 healthy adults. For each donor, CD4 naive and CD4 memory were each run on three plates, CD8 naive on two plates, and CD8 memory on one plate. Study-level results and caveats: Because the study included a small number of donors, the genetic and exposure-history diversity represented was limited. Naive subsets generally had larger estimated clonotype richness than memory subsets did. Only blood was sampled, and tissue TCR repertoires likely differ from those in blood. Compared with non-shared clonotypes, the clonotypes found in all four sorted-subset donors had higher generation probabilities. Incomplete sequencing was indicated by rarefaction of sorted-subset datasets, despite the large sequencing depth. Around 5% of naive CD4, 3.5% of naive CD8, 2% to 2.5% of memory CD4, and more than 0.35% of memory CD8 clonotypes were shared across several donors. Based on pairwise subsampling, the degree of clonotype sharing among donors was expected to be affected by sequencing depth.

The donors were healthy, HIV-negative adults who had no recently reported acute infections or vaccinations. Only Caucasian adults living in Nashville, Tennessee, USA were represented among the donors. CD4+ T cells were enriched by magnetic negative selection; naive cells were then positively selected on CD45RA, and the negative fraction formed the memory subset. After blood collection by leukapheresis, PBMCs were isolated using Ficoll-Histopaque density gradient centrifugation and then cryopreserved in the vapor phase of liquid nitrogen. Analytical flow cytometry was used to check the purity and quantity of each magnetically sorted T cell population. Genomic DNA was isolated from each sorted fraction and quantified by UV absorbance on a Nanodrop 2000c. Using the deep immunoSEQ assay, TCR CDR3 regions were amplified from genomic DNA by multiplex PCR. Extracted genomic DNA from each cell subset was spread evenly across all wells of several immunoSEQ 96-well plates, with each plate serving as a replicate. For sorted subsets, approximately 210 ng of genomic DNA, equivalent to 25,000 to 35,000 T cell genomes, went into each replicate PCR. Purified libraries were measured with a Qubit 3.0 fluorometer, size-checked on a Bioanalyzer 2100, and measured again with the KAPA Library Quantification kit. Every immunoSEQ 96-well plate was sequenced on a dedicated single-read 150-cycle Illumina NextSeq 550 flow cell. In the paper's pipeline: The immunoSEQ output contained only junctional sequences without quality scores, so filtering could not match that applied to full-length reads. Sequences were annotated with PyIR, a Python wrapper for IgBLAST v1.9, and V/J genes and CDR3 were assigned using IMGT germline references. Reads with weak V/J assignments (E-value above 1e-6), missing CDR3, stop codons, out-of-frame junctions, or ambiguous translated residues were removed. V3J clonotypes were defined as sequences sharing the same inferred V gene, J gene, and CDR3 amino acid sequence. Percentage overlap between repertoires was calculated by dividing the number of shared unique clonotypes by the size of the smaller repertoire. Richness of each repertoire was evaluated using RTK rarefaction, the Chao1 estimator, and Recon v2.1 estimates of unobserved clonotypes. Generation probabilities for all TCRbeta clonotypes obtained by the gDNA method from a handful of donors were computed using OLGA. Held by TCRdb, this immuneACCESS table contains in-frame sequences only and omits some clones. Under half of the omission traces to an unresolved V gene where checked; the cause of the rest is unknown. V and J calls and clone size come straight from that table; D and trimming were deduced from the DNA. Recorded for this sample are approximately 530,000 clones; around 95% of them occurred a single time. The top ten clonotypes cover about 0.06% of the sample.

With respect to this clone: There is no known antigen for this receptor. The record has no base qualities; no much larger clone is one base away.

The junction shows trimming of 2 bases on V and 0 bases on J, plus 8 bases between the germline ends. The CDR3 covers 14 residues, taking in both the cysteine and the phenylalanine. The sequence is cut down to CDR3 DNA, 42 bases in frame from base 1. As encoded in the germline V gene, CDR1 is MRHNA while CDR2 is SNTAGT. The TCR was taken from a woman aged 25 to 39 in good health. The chain couples TRBV6-4 to TRBJ2-7; 7 matching bases give a weak D call of TRBD2. The sample taken for sequencing was naive CD4+ T cells sorted from blood. The cell subset or site label of this sample denotes: CD45RA+ positively selected. In nucleotides, the sequence is TGTGCCAGCAGTGACCGGGGGGCCTCCTACGAGCAGTACTTC. Its amino acids are CASSDRGASYEQYF.